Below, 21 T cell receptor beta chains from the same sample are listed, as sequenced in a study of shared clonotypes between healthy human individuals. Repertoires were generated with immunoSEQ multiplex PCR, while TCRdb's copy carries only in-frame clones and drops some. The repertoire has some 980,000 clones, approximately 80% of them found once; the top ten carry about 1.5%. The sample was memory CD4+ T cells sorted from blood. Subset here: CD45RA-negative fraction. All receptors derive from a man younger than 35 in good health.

The CDR3 nucleotides are TGTGCCACCGGGACAGGGGCTGTAGCCGGGGAGCTGTTTTTT. This translates into CATGTGAVAGELFF. V gene TRBV7-9 combines with J gene TRBJ2-2; 10 nucleotides match TRBD1. J gave up 6 bases and V 10 bases, and 8 bases lay outside the gene matches. Germline CDR1 and CDR2: SEHNR and FQNEAQ (reference sequence). CDR3 length: 14 amino acids.

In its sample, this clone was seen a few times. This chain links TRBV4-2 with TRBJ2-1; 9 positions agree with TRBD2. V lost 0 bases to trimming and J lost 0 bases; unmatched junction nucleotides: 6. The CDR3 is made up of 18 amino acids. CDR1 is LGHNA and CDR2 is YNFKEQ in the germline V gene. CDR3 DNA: TGTGCCAGCAGCCAAGATGAGCTAGCGGGGAGCTCCTACAATGAGCAGTTCTTC. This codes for CASSQDELAGSSYNEQFF.

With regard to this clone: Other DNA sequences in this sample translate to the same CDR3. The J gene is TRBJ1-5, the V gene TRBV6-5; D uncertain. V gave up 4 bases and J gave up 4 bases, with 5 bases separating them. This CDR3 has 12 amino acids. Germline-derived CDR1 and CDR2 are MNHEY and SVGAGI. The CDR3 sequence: CASSSRNQPQHF. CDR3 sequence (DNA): TGTGCCAGCAGTTCCAGAAATCAGCCCCAGCATTTT.

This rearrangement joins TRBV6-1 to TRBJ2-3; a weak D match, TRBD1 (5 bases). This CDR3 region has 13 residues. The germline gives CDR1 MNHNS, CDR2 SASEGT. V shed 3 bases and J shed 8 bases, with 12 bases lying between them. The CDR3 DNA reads TGTGCCAGCAGTGAGGCTCAGGGTACTACGCAGTATTTT. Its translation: CASSEAQGTTQYF.

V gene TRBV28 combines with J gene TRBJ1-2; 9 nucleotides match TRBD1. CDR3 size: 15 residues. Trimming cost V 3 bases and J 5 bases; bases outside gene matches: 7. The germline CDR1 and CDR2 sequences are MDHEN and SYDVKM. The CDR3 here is CASSFDGTGTYGYTF. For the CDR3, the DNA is TGTGCCAGCAGTTTCGACGGGACAGGGACGTATGGCTACACCTTC.

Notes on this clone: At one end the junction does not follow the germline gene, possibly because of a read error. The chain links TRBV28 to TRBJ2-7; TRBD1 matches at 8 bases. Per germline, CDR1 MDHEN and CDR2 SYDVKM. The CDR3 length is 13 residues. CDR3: CASSLWGQARLVF. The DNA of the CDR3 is TGTGCCAGCAGTTTATGGGGACAGGCACGTTTAGTCTTC.

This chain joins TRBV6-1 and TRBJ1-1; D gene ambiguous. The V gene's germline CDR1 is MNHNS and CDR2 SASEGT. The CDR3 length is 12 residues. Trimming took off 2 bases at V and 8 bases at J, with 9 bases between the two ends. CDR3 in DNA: TGTGCCAGCAGTGAACCGGCGATCGAAGCTTTCTTT. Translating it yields CASSEPAIEAFF.

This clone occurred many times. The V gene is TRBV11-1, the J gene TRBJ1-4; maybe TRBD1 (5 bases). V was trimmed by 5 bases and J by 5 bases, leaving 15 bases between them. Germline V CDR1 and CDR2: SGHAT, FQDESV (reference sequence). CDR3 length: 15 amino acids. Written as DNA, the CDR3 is TGTGCCAGCAGCCGGAATCAGGGCTCCAATGAAAAACTGTTTTTT. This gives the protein CASSRNQGSNEKLFF.

In nucleotides, the CDR3 is TGTGCCAGCAGCCAATCTTGGGGGACAGGGGGCGTCGGAGAGACCCAGTACTTC. This encodes CASSQSWGTGGVGETQYF. The gene calls are TRBV4-2 and TRBJ2-5; TRBD1 matches 12 bases. V dropped 2 bases and J dropped 4; count of bases not matched to a gene: 11. The CDR3 sequence is 18 residues long. Germline values: CDR1 LGHNA, CDR2 YNFKEQ.

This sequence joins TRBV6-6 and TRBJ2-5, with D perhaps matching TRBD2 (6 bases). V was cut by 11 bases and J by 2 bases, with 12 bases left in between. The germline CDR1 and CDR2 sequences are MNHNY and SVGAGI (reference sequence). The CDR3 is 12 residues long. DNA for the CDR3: TGTGCCTCCGGGACTCTACAAGAGACCCAGTACTTC. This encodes CASGTLQETQYF.

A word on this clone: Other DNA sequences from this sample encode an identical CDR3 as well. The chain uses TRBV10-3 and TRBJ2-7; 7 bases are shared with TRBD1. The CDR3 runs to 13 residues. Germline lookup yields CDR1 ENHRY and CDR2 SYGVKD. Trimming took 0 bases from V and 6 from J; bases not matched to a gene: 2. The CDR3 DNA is TGTGCCATCAGTGAGTCAAGGGGGCTCGAGCAGTACTTC. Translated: CAISESRGLEQYF.

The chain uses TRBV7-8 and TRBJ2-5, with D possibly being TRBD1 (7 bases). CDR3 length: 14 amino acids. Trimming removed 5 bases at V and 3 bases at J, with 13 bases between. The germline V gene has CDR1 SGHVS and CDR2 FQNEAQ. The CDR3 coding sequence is TGTGCCAGCAGCGAGGACAGGAGGGAAGAGACCCAGTACTTC. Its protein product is CASSEDRREETQYF.

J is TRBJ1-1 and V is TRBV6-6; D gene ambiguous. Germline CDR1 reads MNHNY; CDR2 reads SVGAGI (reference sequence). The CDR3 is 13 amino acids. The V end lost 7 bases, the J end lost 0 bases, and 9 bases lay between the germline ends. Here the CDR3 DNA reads TGTGCCAGCATCGAAAGGCTGAACACTGAAGCTTTCTTT. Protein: CASIERLNTEAFF.

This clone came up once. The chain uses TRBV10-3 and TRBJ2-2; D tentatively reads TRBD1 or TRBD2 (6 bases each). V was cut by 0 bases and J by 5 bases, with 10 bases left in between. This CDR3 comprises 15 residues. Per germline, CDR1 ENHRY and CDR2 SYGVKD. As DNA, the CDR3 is TGTGCCATCAGTGAGTCGGGGGGCAGGACCGGGGAGCTGTTTTTT. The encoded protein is CAISESGGRTGELFF.

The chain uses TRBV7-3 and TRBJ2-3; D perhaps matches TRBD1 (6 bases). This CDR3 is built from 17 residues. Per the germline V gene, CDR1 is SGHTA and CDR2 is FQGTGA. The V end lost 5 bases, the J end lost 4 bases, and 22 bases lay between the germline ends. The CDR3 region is CASSPGPMTGVSDTQYF. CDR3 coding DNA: TGTGCCAGCAGCCCAGGACCTATGACAGGAGTGTCAGATACGCAGTATTTT.

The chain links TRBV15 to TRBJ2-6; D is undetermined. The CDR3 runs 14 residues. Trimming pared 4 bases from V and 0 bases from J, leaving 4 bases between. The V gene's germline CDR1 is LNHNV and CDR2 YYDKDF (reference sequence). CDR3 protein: CATSTPSGANVLTF. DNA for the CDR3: TGTGCCACCAGCACCCCCTCTGGGGCCAACGTCCTGACTTTC.

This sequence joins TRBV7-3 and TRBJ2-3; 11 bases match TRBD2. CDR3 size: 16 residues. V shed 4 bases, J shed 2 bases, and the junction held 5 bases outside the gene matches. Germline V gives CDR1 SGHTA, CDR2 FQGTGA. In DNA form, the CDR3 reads TGTGCCAGCAGCTCAAGACTAGCGGGACCCACAGATACGCAGTATTTT. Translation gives CASSSRLAGPTDTQYF.

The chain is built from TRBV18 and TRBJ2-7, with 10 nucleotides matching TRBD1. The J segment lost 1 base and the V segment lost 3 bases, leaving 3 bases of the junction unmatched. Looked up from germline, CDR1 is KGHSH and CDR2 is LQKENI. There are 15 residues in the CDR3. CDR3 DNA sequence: TGTGCCAGCTCACCTCGGGACAGGGGTTCCTACGAGCAGTACTTC. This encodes CASSPRDRGSYEQYF.

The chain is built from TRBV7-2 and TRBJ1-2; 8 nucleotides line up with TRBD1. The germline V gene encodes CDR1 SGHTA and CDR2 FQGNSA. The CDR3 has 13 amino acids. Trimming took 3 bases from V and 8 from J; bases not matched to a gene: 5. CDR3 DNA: TGTGCCAGCAGCTTTGGGGCAGGGGGCGGCTACACCTTC. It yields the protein CASSFGAGGGYTF.

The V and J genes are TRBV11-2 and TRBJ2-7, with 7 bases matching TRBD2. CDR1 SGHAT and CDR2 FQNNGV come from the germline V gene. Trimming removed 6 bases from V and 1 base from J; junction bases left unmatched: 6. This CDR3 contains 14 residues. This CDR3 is CASRPAGKSYEQYF. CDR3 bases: TGTGCCAGCAGACCAGCGGGAAAGTCCTACGAGCAGTACTTC. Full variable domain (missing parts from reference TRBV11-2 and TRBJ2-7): EAGVAQSPRYKIIEKRQSVAFWCNPISGHATLYWYQQILGQGPKLLIQFQNNGVVDDSQLPKDRFSAERLKGVDSTLKIQPAKLEDSAVYLCASRPAGKSYEQYFGPGTRLTVT.

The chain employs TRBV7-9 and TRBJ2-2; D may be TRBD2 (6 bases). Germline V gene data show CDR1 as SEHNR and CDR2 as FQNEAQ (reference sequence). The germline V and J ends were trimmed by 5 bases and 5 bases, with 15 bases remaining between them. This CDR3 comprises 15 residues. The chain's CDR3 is CASSLGRGKTGELFF. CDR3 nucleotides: TGTGCCAGCAGCCTGGGGCGGGGTAAAACCGGGGAGCTGTTTTTT. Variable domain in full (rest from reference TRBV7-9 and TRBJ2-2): DTGVSQNPRHKITKRGQNVTFRCDPISEHNRLYWYRQTLGQGPEFLTYFQNEAQLEKSRLLSDRFSAERPKGSFSTLEIQRTEQGDSAMYLCASSLGRGKTGELFFGEGSRLTVL.